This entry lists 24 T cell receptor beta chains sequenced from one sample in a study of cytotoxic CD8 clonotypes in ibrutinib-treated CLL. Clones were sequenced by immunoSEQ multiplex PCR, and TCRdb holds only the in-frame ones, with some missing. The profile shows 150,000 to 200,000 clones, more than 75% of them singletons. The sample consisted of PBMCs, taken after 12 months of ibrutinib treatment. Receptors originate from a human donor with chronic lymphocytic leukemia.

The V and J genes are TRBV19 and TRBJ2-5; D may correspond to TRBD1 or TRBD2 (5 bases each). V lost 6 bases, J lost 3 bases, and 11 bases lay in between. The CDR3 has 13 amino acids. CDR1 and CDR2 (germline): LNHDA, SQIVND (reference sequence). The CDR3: CASRGTVKETQYF. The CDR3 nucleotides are TGTGCCAGTAGGGGGACCGTAAAAGAGACCCAGTACTTC.

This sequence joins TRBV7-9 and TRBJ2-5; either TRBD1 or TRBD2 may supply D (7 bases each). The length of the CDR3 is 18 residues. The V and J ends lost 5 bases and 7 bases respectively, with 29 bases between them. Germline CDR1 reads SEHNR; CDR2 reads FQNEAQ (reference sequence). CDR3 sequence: CASSLLALGQRDRGTQYF. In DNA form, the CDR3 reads TGTGCCAGCAGCCTCCTTGCGTTGGGACAGCGGGATCGTGGGACCCAGTACTTC.

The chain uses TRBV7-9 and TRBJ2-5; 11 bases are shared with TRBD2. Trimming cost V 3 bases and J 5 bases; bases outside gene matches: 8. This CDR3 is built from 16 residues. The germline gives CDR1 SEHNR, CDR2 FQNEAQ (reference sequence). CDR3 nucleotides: TGTGCCAGCAGCTTGGTTAGCGGGGGGGCGCGGGAGACCCAGTACTTC. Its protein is CASSLVSGGARETQYF. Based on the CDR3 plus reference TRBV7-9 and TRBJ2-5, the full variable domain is DTGVSQNPRHKITKRGQNVTFRCDPISEHNRLYWYRQTLGQGPEFLTYFQNEAQLEKSRLLSDRFSAERPKGSFSTLEIQRTEQGDSAMYLCASSLVSGGARETQYFGPGTRLLVL.

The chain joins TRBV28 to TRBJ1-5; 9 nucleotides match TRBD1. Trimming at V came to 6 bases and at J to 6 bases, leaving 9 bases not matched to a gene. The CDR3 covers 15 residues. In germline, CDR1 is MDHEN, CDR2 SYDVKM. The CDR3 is CASRPTGTGSQPQHF. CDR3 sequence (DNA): TGTGCCAGCAGACCCACCGGGACAGGGAGTCAGCCCCAGCATTTT.

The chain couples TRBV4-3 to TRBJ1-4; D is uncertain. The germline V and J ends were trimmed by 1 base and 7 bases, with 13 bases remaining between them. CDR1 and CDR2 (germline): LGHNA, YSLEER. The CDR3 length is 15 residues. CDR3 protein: CASSQGLGGSEKLFF. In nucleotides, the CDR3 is TGCGCCAGCAGCCAAGGTCTGGGTGGCTCTGAAAAACTGTTTTTT.

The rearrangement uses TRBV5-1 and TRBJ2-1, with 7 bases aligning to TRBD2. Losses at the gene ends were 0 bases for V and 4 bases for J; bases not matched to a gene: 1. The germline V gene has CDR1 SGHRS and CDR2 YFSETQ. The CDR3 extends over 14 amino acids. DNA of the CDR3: TGCGCCAGCAGCTTGGGAGCGGGGTACAATGAGCAGTTCTTC. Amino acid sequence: CASSLGAGYNEQFF.

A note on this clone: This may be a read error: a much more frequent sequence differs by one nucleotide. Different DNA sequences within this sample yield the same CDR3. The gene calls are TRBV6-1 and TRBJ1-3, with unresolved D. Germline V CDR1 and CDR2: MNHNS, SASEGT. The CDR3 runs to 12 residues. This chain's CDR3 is CASIQAGNTIYF. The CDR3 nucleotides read TGTGCCAGTATACAAGCTGGAAATACCATATATTTT.

The CDR3 DNA sequence: TGTGCCAGCAGTTTAGTGGACAGGGGAAATGAAAAACTGTTTTTT. This sequence encodes CASSLVDRGNEKLFF. The chain employs TRBV28 and TRBJ1-4, with 9 bases identical to TRBD1. The CDR3 extends over 15 amino acids. The junction had 3 bases not matched to a gene; V was cut back by 2 bases and J by 5 bases. From germline, CDR1 is MDHEN and CDR2 SYDVKM.

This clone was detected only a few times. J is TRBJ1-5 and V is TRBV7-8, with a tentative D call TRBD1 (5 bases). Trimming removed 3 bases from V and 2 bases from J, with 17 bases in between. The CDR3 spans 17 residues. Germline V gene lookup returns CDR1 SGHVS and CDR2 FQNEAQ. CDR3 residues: CASSFDWGSSRNQPQHF. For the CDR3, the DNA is TGTGCCAGCAGCTTCGACTGGGGGTCCTCTCGCAATCAGCCCCAGCATTTT.

The CDR3 DNA reads TGTGCCAGCAGCGCACTAACAGGGGGGACTGAAGCTTTCTTT. It codes for CASSALTGGTEAFF. J is TRBJ1-1 and V is TRBV7-9, with 8 nucleotides matching TRBD1. The germline V gene encodes CDR1 SEHNR and CDR2 FQNEAQ (reference sequence). CDR3 length: 14 amino acids. Unmatched junction bases numbered 7, after V lost 5 bases and J lost 5 bases.

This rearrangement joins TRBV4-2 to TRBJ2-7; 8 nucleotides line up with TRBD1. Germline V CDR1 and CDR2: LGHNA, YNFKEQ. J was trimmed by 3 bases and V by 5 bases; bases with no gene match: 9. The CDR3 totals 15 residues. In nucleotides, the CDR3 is TGTGCCAGCAGCTTGGTGGGACAGGTCCTCTACGAGCAGTACTTC. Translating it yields CASSLVGQVLYEQYF.

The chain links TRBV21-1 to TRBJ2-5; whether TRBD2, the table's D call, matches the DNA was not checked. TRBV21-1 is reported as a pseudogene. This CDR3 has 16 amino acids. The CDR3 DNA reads TGTGCCAGCAGCAAAGTGGGTAGCGGGATGCAAGAGACCCAGTACTTC. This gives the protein CASSKVGSGMQETQYF.

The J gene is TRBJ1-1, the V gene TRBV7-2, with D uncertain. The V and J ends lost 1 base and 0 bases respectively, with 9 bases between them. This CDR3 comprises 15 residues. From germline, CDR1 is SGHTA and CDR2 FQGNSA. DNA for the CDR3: TGTGCCAGCAGCTTAGAACGGGTCGTGAACACTGAAGCTTTCTTT. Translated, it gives CASSLERVVNTEAFF.

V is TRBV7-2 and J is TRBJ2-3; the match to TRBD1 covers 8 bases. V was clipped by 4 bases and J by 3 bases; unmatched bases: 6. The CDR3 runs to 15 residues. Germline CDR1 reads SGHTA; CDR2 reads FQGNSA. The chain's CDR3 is CASSSGQVGTDTQYF. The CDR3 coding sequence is TGTGCCAGCAGCTCGGGACAGGTCGGAACAGATACGCAGTATTTT.

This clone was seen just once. CDR3 region: CASSDRGDYGYTF. CDR3 in DNA: TGTGCCAGTTCGGACAGGGGAGATTATGGCTACACCTTC. J is TRBJ1-2 and V is TRBV19; TRBD1 agrees at 9 bases. The V segment lost 8 bases and the J segment 5 bases; nucleotides outside the gene matches: 6. The CDR3 has 13 amino acids. The germline CDR1 and CDR2 sequences are LNHDA and SQIVND (reference sequence).

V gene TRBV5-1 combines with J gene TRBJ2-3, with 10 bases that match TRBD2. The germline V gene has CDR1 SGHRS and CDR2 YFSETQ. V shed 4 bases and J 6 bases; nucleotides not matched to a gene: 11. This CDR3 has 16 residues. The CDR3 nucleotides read TGCGCCAGCAGCACAACAAGCGGGGGGGCTCGTGATACGCAGTATTTT. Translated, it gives CASSTTSGGARDTQYF. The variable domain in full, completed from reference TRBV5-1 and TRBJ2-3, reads KAGVTQTPRYLIKTRGQQVTLSCSPISGHRSVSWYQQTPGQGLQFLFEYFSETQRNKGNFPGRFSGRQFSNSRSEMNVSTLELGDSALYLCASSTTSGGARDTQYFGPGTRLTVL.

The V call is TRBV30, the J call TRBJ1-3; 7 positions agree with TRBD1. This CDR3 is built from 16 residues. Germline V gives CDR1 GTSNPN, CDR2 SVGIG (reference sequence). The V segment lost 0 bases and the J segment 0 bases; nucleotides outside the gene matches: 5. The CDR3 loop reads CAWSVGGGLSGNTIYF. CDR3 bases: TGTGCCTGGAGTGTTGGAGGGGGCCTCTCTGGAAACACCATATATTTT.

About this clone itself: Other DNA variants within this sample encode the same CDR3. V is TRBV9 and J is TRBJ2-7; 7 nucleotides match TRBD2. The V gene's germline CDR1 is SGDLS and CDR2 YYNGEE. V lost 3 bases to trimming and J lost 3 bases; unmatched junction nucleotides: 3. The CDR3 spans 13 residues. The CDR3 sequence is CASSGGLNYEQYF. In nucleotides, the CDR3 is TGTGCCAGCAGCGGGGGACTAAACTACGAGCAGTACTTC.

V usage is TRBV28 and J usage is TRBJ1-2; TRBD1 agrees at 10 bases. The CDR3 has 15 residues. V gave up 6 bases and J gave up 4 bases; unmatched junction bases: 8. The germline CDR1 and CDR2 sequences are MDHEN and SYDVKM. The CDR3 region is CASRARGTGVYGYTF. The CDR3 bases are TGTGCCAGCAGAGCCAGGGGGACAGGGGTCTATGGCTACACCTTC.

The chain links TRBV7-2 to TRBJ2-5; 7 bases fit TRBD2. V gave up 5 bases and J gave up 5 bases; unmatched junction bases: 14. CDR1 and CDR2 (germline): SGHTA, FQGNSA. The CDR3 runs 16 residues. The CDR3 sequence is CASSPYLPTSRETQYF. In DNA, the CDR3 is TGTGCCAGCAGCCCGTACCTCCCGACTAGCAGGGAGACCCAGTACTTC.

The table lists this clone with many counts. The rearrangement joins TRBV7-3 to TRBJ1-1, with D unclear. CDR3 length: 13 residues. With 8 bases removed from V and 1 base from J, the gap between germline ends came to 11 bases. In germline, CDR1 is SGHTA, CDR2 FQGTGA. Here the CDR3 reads CASGRQKNTEAFF. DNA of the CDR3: TGTGCCAGCGGGCGGCAGAAGAACACTGAAGCTTTCTTT.

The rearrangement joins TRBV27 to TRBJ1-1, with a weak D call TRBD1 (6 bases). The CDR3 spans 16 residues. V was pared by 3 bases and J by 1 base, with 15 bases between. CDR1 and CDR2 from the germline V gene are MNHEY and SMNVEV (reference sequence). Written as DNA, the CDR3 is TGTGCCAGCAGTTTTGGGGCTGACAGGAGGAACACTGAAGCTTTCTTT. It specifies CASSFGADRRNTEAFF.

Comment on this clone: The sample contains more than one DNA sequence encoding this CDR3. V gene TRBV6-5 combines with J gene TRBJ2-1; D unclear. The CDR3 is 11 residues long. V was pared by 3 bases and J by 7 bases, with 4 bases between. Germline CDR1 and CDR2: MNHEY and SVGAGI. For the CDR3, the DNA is TGTGCCAGCAGTTATGGGAATGAGCAGTTCTTC. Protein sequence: CASSYGNEQFF.

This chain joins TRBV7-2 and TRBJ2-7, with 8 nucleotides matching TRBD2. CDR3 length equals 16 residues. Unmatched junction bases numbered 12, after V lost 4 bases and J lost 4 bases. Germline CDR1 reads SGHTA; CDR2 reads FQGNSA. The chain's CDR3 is CASSSLAGPTIYEQYF. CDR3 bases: TGTGCCAGCAGCTCCCTAGCGGGTCCTACTATATACGAGCAGTACTTC.